The rows below give T cell receptor beta chains drawn from one sample of a study of cytomegalovirus exposure and HLA in healthy donors. The repertoire was sequenced with immunoSEQ multiplex PCR; TCRdb's copy has only in-frame clones and lacks some. The table lists about 180,000 clones, 76% of them singletons. Sample: PBMCs. These receptor sequences come from a man aged 18 to 30 in good health and CMV-seronegative. Both conserved end residues are part of each CDR3. The order of the fields is clone size, V gene, D gene, J gene, CDR3 DNA, CDR3 protein. A D gene is named only where the DNA matches it firmly. Size is stated for part of the rows, as once, few or many counts, or as a class when the clone is expanded.

once	TRBV27	TRBD2	TRBJ2-7	TGTGCCAGCAGTGTCATAGCGGGAGCTGAGGAGCAGTACTTC	CASSVIAGAEEQYF
-	TRBV6-6	TRBD2	TRBJ2-5	TGTGCCAGCAGTTGGGGACTAGCGGGGCCCGAAGAGACCCAGTACTTC	CASSWGLAGPEETQYF
-	TRBV10-3	-	TRBJ2-3	TGTGCCATCAGTAGAGGCAGCTCAGATACGCAGTATTTT	CAISRGSSDTQYF
-	TRBV5-1	-	TRBJ2-1	TGCGCCAGCAGCTTGGACGGGGATGAGCAGTTCTTC	CASSLDGDEQFF
once	TRBV5-1	-	TRBJ1-2	TGCGCCAGCAGCTCCAACGGGGGAAGGGGCTACACCTTC	CASSSNGGRGYTF
few	TRBV6-1	TRBD1	TRBJ1-2	TGTGCCAGCAGTGTCAGCGACAGGGCTAACTATGGCTACACCTTC	CASSVSDRANYGYTF
-	TRBV27	TRBD2	TRBJ2-1	TGTGCCAGCAGTTTATCGGCGGGGGCCTACAATGAGCAGTTCTTC	CASSLSAGAYNEQFF
-	TRBV6-6	TRBD1	TRBJ1-2	TGTGCCAGCAGTTACTCGCAACAGGGGGCGAGTGGCTACACCTTC	CASSYSQQGASGYTF
few	TRBV11-2	-	TRBJ2-1	TGTGCCAGCAGCTTAGGGGCCGCGGGGGAGCAGTTCTTC	CASSLGAAGEQFF
-	TRBV28	TRBD2	TRBJ2-5	TGTGCCAGCAGCCCTGGGACTAGCGGGAGTTCGCGGGAGACCCAGTACTTC	CASSPGTSGSSRETQYF
few	TRBV5-1	-	TRBJ2-6	TGCGCCAGCAGCTCCTCAGGGACTGGGGCCAACGTCCTGACTTTC	CASSSSGTGANVLTF
few	TRBV15	TRBD1	TRBJ1-1	TGTGCCACCAGCAGACCAGACAGGGGGGACACTGAAGCTTTCTTT	CATSRPDRGDTEAFF
-	TRBV27	TRBD1	TRBJ1-6	TGTGCCAGCAGTCTAGGACAGGGTTTTAATTCACCCCTCCACTTT	CASSLGQGFNSPLHF
-	TRBV28	TRBD2	TRBJ2-6	TGTGCCAGCACCCTCCAAACCGGGGGGGGCTCTGGGGCCAACGTCCTGACTTTC	CASTLQTGGGSGANVLTF
-	TRBV6-1	-	TRBJ2-2	TGTGCCAGCAGTGACTCGGACACCGGGGAGCTGTTTTTT	CASSDSDTGELFF
-	TRBV15	TRBD1	TRBJ1-1	TGTGCCACCAGCAGAGGAGCAGGGGGCATGAACACTGAAGCTTTCTTT	CATSRGAGGMNTEAFF
once	TRBV6-4	-	TRBJ2-6	TGTGCCAGCAGGGAACAGGGGGCCAACGTCCTGACTTTC	CASREQGANVLTF
-	TRBV28	TRBD1	TRBJ1-6	TGTGCCAGCAGAACCGGGACAGCATATAATTCACCCCTCCACTTT	CASRTGTAYNSPLHF
-	TRBV9	-	TRBJ2-7	TGTGCCAGCAGCGTAGACGAGCTAGTGCGCGAGCAGTACTTC	CASSVDELVREQYF
-	TRBV27	-	TRBJ2-7	TGTGCCAGCAGTTTAAGCGGTGGCGAGCAGTACTTC	CASSLSGGEQYF
-	TRBV10-3	TRBD2	TRBJ2-7	TGTGCTATCAGTGCGGGGGTAACAGACTACGAGCAGTACTTC	CAISAGVTDYEQYF
-	TRBV9	TRBD1	TRBJ1-1	TGTGCCAGCAGCGTAGAACAGGGGGCGTTCACTGAAGCTTTCTTT	CASSVEQGAFTEAFF
-	TRBV6-5	-	TRBJ1-2	TGTGCCAGCAGTTATTCAGGGGCCAACTATGGCTACACCTTC	CASSYSGANYGYTF
-	TRBV28	TRBD1	TRBJ1-2	TGTGCCAGCAGTTTACCCCTGGGGACAGGGGTGGCCTATGGCTACACCTTC	CASSLPLGTGVAYGYTF
-	TRBV28	-	TRBJ2-1	TGTGCCAGCATTCCTGCGGGGCAGGGATTGGATGAGCAGTTCTTC	CASIPAGQGLDEQFF
-	TRBV7-8	TRBD2	TRBJ2-5	TGTGCCAGCAGCTTAGGAGGACTAGCGGGGGGGCCAGAGACCCAGTACTTC	CASSLGGLAGGPETQYF
few	TRBV9	-	TRBJ2-3	TGTGCCAGCAGCGCTATCGGTGTTCCGGATACGCAGTATTTT	CASSAIGVPDTQYF
-	TRBV27	-	TRBJ1-1	TGTGCCAGCAGCCCTTTAGGGGCGCGCGCTGAAGCTTTCTTT	CASSPLGARAEAFF
-	TRBV21-1	-	TRBJ1-5	TGTGCCAGCAGCATTTTGGATCAGGGGTGCAATCAGCCCCAGCATTTT	CASSILDQGCNQPQHF
-	TRBV7-2	-	TRBJ1-2	TGTGCCAGCAGCGTACGACAGCTCTCTAACTATGGCTACACCTTC	CASSVRQLSNYGYTF
-	TRBV6-1	-	TRBJ1-1	TGTGCCAGCAGTGAAATTTTAGGCGGCAACACTGAAGCTTTCTTT	CASSEILGGNTEAFF
-	TRBV19	-	TRBJ1-4	TGTGCCAGTAGTATAGGCTCAGGATTTCATGAAAAACTGTTTTTT	CASSIGSGFHEKLFF
-	TRBV5-6	-	TRBJ2-3	TGTGCCAGCAGCTTCTCGGGAAGATCCCAAGATACGCAGTATTTT	CASSFSGRSQDTQYF
-	TRBV7-7	-	TRBJ2-5	TGTGCTAGCAGCCCGGACAGAAGACGAATACAAGAGACCCAGTACTTC	CASSPDRRRIQETQYF
few	TRBV27	-	TRBJ2-2	TGTGCCAGCAGCTACGGGACACCGAACACCGGGGAGCTGTTTTTT	CASSYGTPNTGELFF
-	TRBV9	-	TRBJ1-1	TGTGCCAGCAGCGTAGAAGACAGGCCCAACACTGAAGCTTTCTTT	CASSVEDRPNTEAFF
-	TRBV5-6	-	TRBJ2-7	TGTGCCAGCAGCCGCGGGACGGCCTTCCAGTACTTC	CASSRGTAFQYF
-	TRBV5-1	TRBD1	TRBJ1-1	TGCGCCAGCAGCACCCGACAGGGTTGGAGCACTGAAGCTTTCTTT	CASSTRQGWSTEAFF
-	TRBV15	-	TRBJ2-7	TGTGCCACCAGCAGAGATGGGGGCCTCGGCGGGAGTATTTTCCACGAGCAGTACTTC	CATSRDGGLGGSIFHEQYF
-	TRBV5-1	-	TRBJ2-5	TGCGCCAGCTCTGGGGGGGGCGGAGAGACCCAGTACTTC	CASSGGGGETQYF
-	TRBV6-1	-	TRBJ1-4	TGTGCCAGCAGTCGGGTGCCTAATGAAAAACTGTTTTTT	CASSRVPNEKLFF
few	TRBV30	-	TRBJ1-2	TGTGCCTGGAGTACCCCGGGAGCCAACTATGGCTACACCTTC	CAWSTPGANYGYTF
-	TRBV6-6	-	TRBJ1-2	TGTGCCAGCAGTTCTCGACGGGATGGCTACACCTTC	CASSSRRDGYTF
-	TRBV2	-	TRBJ1-6	TGTGCCAGCAGTGTGGCAGTCTATAATTCACCCCTCCACTTT	CASSVAVYNSPLHF
-	TRBV7-8	-	TRBJ1-5	TGTGCCAGCAGCTTAAATAGCAGGGGTGGCCAGCCCCAGCATTTT	CASSLNSRGGQPQHF
-	TRBV6-5	-	TRBJ1-5	TGTGCCAGCAGTGACCGACAGTATCAGCCCCAGCATTTT	CASSDRQYQPQHF
-	TRBV5-4	-	TRBJ2-4	TGTGCCAGCAGCTTGGAAGGGATAGGGGACATTCAGTACTTC	CASSLEGIGDIQYF
-	TRBV5-1	-	TRBJ1-1	TGCGCCAGCAGCGAACAGGGAAACACTGAAGCTTTCTTT	CASSEQGNTEAFF
-	TRBV5-4	TRBD1	TRBJ1-6	TGTGCCAGCAGCTTGGGGCCCCCGACAGGGGGTAATTCACCCCTCCACTTT	CASSLGPPTGGNSPLHF
-	TRBV20-1	-	TRBJ2-3	TGCAGTGTTCCCCAGTGGGATACGCAGTATTTT	CSVPQWDTQYF